Below, 21 T cell receptor beta chains from the same sample are listed, as sequenced in a study of blood T cell repertoires in COVID-19. Clones were sequenced by immunoSEQ multiplex PCR, and TCRdb holds only the in-frame ones, with some missing. The repertoire includes roughly 420,000 clones, 88% of them detected once, and 0.97% sits in the top ten. Source material: PBMCs or T cells enriched from blood (not recorded which). Receptor source: a woman between 25 and 40 years old with acute COVID-19.

This chain joins TRBV10-2 and TRBJ2-5; D perhaps matches TRBD2 (6 bases). V lost 0 bases to trimming and J lost 4 bases, with 18 bases between them. The CDR3 loop spans 17 amino acids. CDR1 is WSHSY, CDR2 SAAADI, per germline. CDR3 protein: CASSESLVTPGGETQYF. DNA for the CDR3: TGCGCCAGCAGTGAGTCGCTTGTGACTCCCGGGGGAGAGACCCAGTACTTC.

V gene TRBV6-1 combines with J gene TRBJ1-2, with TRBD1 identical over 7 bases. The junction had 2 bases not matched to a gene; V was cut back by 3 bases and J by 4 bases. This CDR3 is built from 13 residues. The germline CDR1 and CDR2 sequences are MNHNS and SASEGT. The CDR3 spells CASSETGSYGYTF. CDR3 bases: TGTGCCAGCAGTGAGACAGGGAGCTATGGCTACACCTTC.

The rearrangement links TRBV7-9 to TRBJ2-7; the D is unclear. V lost 1 base to trimming and J lost 5 bases, with 9 bases between them. Germline values: CDR1 SEHNR, CDR2 FQNEAQ (reference sequence). The CDR3 sequence is 13 residues long. CDR3 nucleotides: TGTGCCAGCAGCTTAGGAGGATTCGACGAGCAGTACTTC. It specifies CASSLGGFDEQYF.

This clone appeared a single time. The chain has TRBV19 and TRBJ1-1; 10 bases agree with TRBD1. The germline gives CDR1 LNHDA, CDR2 SQIVND (reference sequence). V lost 2 bases and J lost 3; bases outside the gene matches: 3. This CDR3 has 15 residues. The CDR3 region is CASSIPGTGDTEAFF. The CDR3 bases are TGTGCCAGTAGTATACCCGGGACAGGGGACACTGAAGCTTTCTTT.

V gene TRBV5-1 combines with J gene TRBJ1-1; D is unclear. The germline V and J ends were trimmed by 0 bases and 6 bases, with 9 bases remaining between them. Germline loops: CDR1 SGHRS, CDR2 YFSETQ. The CDR3 totals 13 residues. CDR3 residues: CASSLGGLAEAFF. The DNA of the CDR3 is TGCGCCAGCAGCTTGGGCGGGTTGGCTGAAGCTTTCTTT.

The chain combines TRBV27 with TRBJ1-4, with 10 bases that match TRBD1. V was clipped by 3 bases and J by 8 bases; unmatched bases: 6. In germline, CDR1 is MNHEY, CDR2 SMNVEV (reference sequence). The CDR3 sequence is 15 residues long. CDR3 bases: TGTGCCAGCAGTTTCCGACAGGGGGCTCGGGAAAAACTGTTTTTT. Translating it yields CASSFRQGAREKLFF.

This clone came up a few times. DNA for the CDR3: TGTGCCAGCATGGGGCAGGGTTACAATGAGCAGTTCTTC. Its protein is CASMGQGYNEQFF. This chain links TRBV3-1 (or the pseudogene TRBV3-2) with TRBJ2-1; possibly TRBD1 for D (5 bases). This CDR3 comprises 13 residues. The germline gives CDR1 LGHDT, CDR2 YNNKEL (reference sequence). Trimming pared 7 bases from V and 4 bases from J, leaving 11 bases between.

The CDR3 loop reads CASSMRGEQFF. CDR3 DNA: TGCGCCAGCAGCATGCGGGGCGAGCAGTTCTTC. The V and J genes are TRBV5-1 and TRBJ2-1, with a possible D match to TRBD2 (6 bases). CDR1 is SGHRS, CDR2 YFSETQ, per germline. The V end was cut by 4 bases, the J end by 10 bases, with 9 bases between. CDR3 size: 11 residues.

V gene TRBV12-5 combines with J gene TRBJ2-3; 10 nucleotides align to TRBD2. Losses at the gene ends were 5 bases for V and 2 bases for J; bases not matched to a gene: 13. Germline V CDR1 and CDR2: LGHNT, FRNRAP. The length of the CDR3 is 18 residues. The CDR3 reads CASGPPLSSGSPTDTQYF. CDR3 DNA: TGTGCTAGTGGTCCCCCCTTGTCTAGCGGGAGCCCCACAGATACGCAGTATTTT.

The rearrangement uses TRBV9 and TRBJ2-1; 8 nucleotides align to TRBD1. Trimming took 4 bases from V and 6 from J; bases not matched to a gene: 3. Germline V gene lookup returns CDR1 SGDLS and CDR2 YYNGEE. CDR3 length: 13 amino acids. Written as DNA, the CDR3 is TGTGCCAGCAGCCTCGGGACAGGCAATGAGCAGTTCTTC. Residues: CASSLGTGNEQFF. Together with reference TRBV9 and TRBJ2-1, the CDR3 gives the full variable domain: DSGVTQTPKHLITATGQRVTLRCSPRSGDLSVYWYQQSLDQGLQFLIQYYNGEERAKGNILERFSAQQFPDLHSELNLSSLELGDSALYFCASSLGTGNEQFFGPGTRLTVL.

The rearrangement uses TRBV7-2 and TRBJ2-3, with 7 bases fitting TRBD2. Germline V CDR1 and CDR2: SGHTA, FQGNSA. V lost 3 bases to trimming and J lost 1 base; unmatched junction nucleotides: 1. This CDR3 is built from 14 residues. The CDR3 DNA follows: TGTGCCAGCAGCTTTGCGGGAGGCACAGATACGCAGTATTTT. It yields the protein CASSFAGGTDTQYF.

This chain links TRBV24-1 with TRBJ2-7, with TRBD1 matching 10 bases. CDR3 length: 14 residues. V lost 5 bases, J lost 5 bases, and 5 bases stayed unmatched. Germline V gene sequence: CDR1 KGHDR, CDR2 SFDVKD. The DNA for the CDR3 is TGTGCCACCAGTGCCCGGACAGGGGGAAACGAGCAGTACTTC. Translating gives CATSARTGGNEQYF.

The J gene is TRBJ2-3, the V gene TRBV25-1; 8 bases agree with TRBD2. Germline V gives CDR1 MGHDK, CDR2 SYGVNS. V dropped 6 bases and J dropped 1; count of bases not matched to a gene: 12. The CDR3 is 17 residues long. The CDR3 is CASRSSWRGVGTDTQYF. CDR3 in DNA: TGTGCCAGCAGATCGTCTTGGCGGGGGGTCGGCACAGATACGCAGTATTTT.

The CDR3 region has the DNA TGTGCCATCAGGGGCGGGGGTTCCTTCACTGAAGCTTTCTTT. Translated: CAIRGGGSFTEAFF. The gene calls are TRBV10-3 and TRBJ1-1; a possible D gene is TRBD1 (5 bases). V lost 6 bases and J lost 4, with 15 bases in between. Germline values: CDR1 ENHRY, CDR2 SYGVKD. This CDR3 has 14 amino acids.

In this sample, this clone turned up once. The V and J genes are TRBV6-5 and TRBJ1-1; D might be TRBD1 (6 bases). The germline V and J ends were trimmed by 5 bases and 1 base, with 11 bases remaining between them. CDR1 MNHEY and CDR2 SVGAGI come from the germline V gene. CDR3 length: 14 amino acids. CDR3 DNA sequence: TGTGCCAGCAGTCGCGCAGGGGAGAACACTGAAGCTTTCTTT. Residues: CASSRAGENTEAFF.

The V call is TRBV7-8, the J call TRBJ1-2; D may be TRBD1 (5 bases). V was trimmed by 4 bases and J by 6 bases, leaving 15 bases between them. Germline CDR1 reads SGHVS; CDR2 reads FQNEAQ. CDR3 length: 14 residues. This CDR3 reads CASSSRDSGNGYTF. The CDR3 DNA sequence: TGTGCCAGCAGCTCGCGGGACTCGGGCAATGGCTACACCTTC.

The rearrangement uses TRBV6-5 and TRBJ1-3; TRBD1 matches at 9 bases. Germline CDR1 reads MNHEY; CDR2 reads SVGAGI. J lost 5 bases, V lost 1 base, and 6 bases had no gene match. This CDR3 is built from 16 residues. CDR3 in DNA: TGTGCCAGCAGTTACTTACCTGGACAGGGGCGAAACACCATATATTTT. Its translation is CASSYLPGQGRNTIYF.

J is TRBJ2-7 and V is TRBV10-3; D perhaps matches TRBD1 (6 bases). Per the germline V gene, CDR1 is ENHRY and CDR2 is SYGVKD. Trimming pared 6 bases from V and 1 base from J, leaving 13 bases between. This CDR3 has 14 amino acids. CDR3 in amino acids: CAISRTDISYEQYF. In DNA, the CDR3 is TGTGCCATCAGCAGGACAGACATTTCCTACGAGCAGTACTTC.

The rearrangement links TRBV18 to TRBJ1-3; 8 bases are shared with TRBD1. The length of the CDR3 is 15 residues. V was pared by 2 bases and J by 2 bases, with 2 bases of the junction left unmatched. The germline V gene encodes CDR1 KGHSH and CDR2 LQKENI. CDR3 bases: TGTGCCAGCTCACCATTGACAGGGGCTGGAAACACCATATATTTT. It encodes CASSPLTGAGNTIYF.

The chain has TRBV7-3 and TRBJ2-5, with 13 bases that match TRBD2. The CDR3 extends over 16 amino acids. Trimming took 3 bases from V and 2 from J; bases not matched to a gene: 3. Germline V gene sequence: CDR1 SGHTA, CDR2 FQGTGA. CDR3 loop: CASSLGLAGPQETQYF. For the CDR3, the DNA is TGTGCCAGCAGCTTGGGACTAGCGGGGCCGCAAGAGACCCAGTACTTC.

In its sample, this clone was seen a few times. The CDR3 DNA sequence: TGTGCCAGCAGTTTCGCACCCTCCCGGGACAGGGACGGTACGCAGTATTTT. Translating it yields CASSFAPSRDRDGTQYF. The chain carries TRBV28 and TRBJ2-3, with TRBD1 identical over 9 bases. This CDR3 region has 17 residues. The V gene end was trimmed by 3 bases and the J gene end by 8 bases; junction bases not matched to a gene: 15. In germline, CDR1 is MDHEN, CDR2 SYDVKM.